Here is one T cell receptor beta chain with its context. Data came from immunoSEQ multiplex PCR; TCRdb stores just in-frame clones and leaves some out. The table shows 300,000 to 500,000 clones, with 88% occurring only once. This sample is part of a study of blood T cell repertoires in COVID-19. V gave up 6 bases and J gave up 3 bases; unmatched junction bases: 3. Germline V gene data show CDR1 as MNHEY and CDR2 as SVGAGI. The CDR3 length is 14 residues. Assignments of participants to cohorts depended upon their own reported clinical history. This TCR was recovered from a woman aged 30 to 39 with acute COVID-19. V usage is TRBV6-5 and J usage is TRBJ2-1; 9 bases line up with TRBD1. Sequencing was carried out using PBMCs or T cells enriched from blood (not recorded which). The DNA for the CDR3 is TGTGCCAGCAGAGACAGGGGGTACTACAATGAGCAGTTCTTC. Amino acid sequence: CASRDRGYYNEQFF.